Below, 8 T cell receptor beta chains from the same sample are listed, as sequenced in a study of blood T cell repertoires in COVID-19. Sequenced by immunoSEQ multiplex PCR; TCRdb stores in-frame clones only, minus some. Among 250,000 to 350,000 clones listed, 75% to 90% were seen once. Source material: peripheral blood. The source of these receptors is a middle-aged woman who had recovered from COVID-19.

The chain combines TRBV5-1 with TRBJ2-3; TRBD2 matches 8 bases. The V gene end was trimmed by 3 bases and the J gene end by 3 bases; junction bases not matched to a gene: 15. This CDR3 has 18 amino acids. Germline CDR1 SGHRS, CDR2 YFSETQ. In nucleotides, the CDR3 is TGCGCCAGCAGCTCGCTCGAGGATAGCGGGATGTGGACAGATACGCAGTATTTT. Translated: CASSSLEDSGMWTDTQYF.

The chain is built from TRBV5-3 and TRBJ2-1; D possibly corresponds to TRBD1 (6 bases). TRBV5-3 counts as an open reading frame of uncertain function. The CDR3 totals 13 residues. V shed 3 bases and J shed 5 bases, with 9 bases lying between them. The CDR3 is CARSWGLHNEQFF. CDR3 DNA sequence: TGTGCCAGAAGCTGGGGGCTCCACAATGAGCAGTTCTTC.

J is TRBJ2-7 and V is TRBV4-1, with TRBD2 matching 12 bases. V was clipped by 4 bases and J by 4 bases; unmatched bases: 5. Germline values: CDR1 MGHRA, CDR2 YSYEKL. This CDR3 has 15 amino acids. The CDR3 spells CASSPILAGGYEQYF. CDR3 DNA sequence: TGCGCCAGCAGCCCGATACTAGCGGGAGGATACGAGCAGTACTTC.

The chain has TRBV27 and TRBJ2-7; 8 positions agree with TRBD1. Germline CDR1 is MNHEY and CDR2 is SMNVEV (reference sequence). V shed 3 bases and J 6 bases; nucleotides not matched to a gene: 7. This CDR3 has 14 residues. This CDR3 is CASSFRDRGSEQYF. Written as DNA, the CDR3 is TGTGCCAGCAGTTTCCGAGACAGGGGTTCCGAGCAGTACTTC.

Only one count was recorded for this clone. This chain uses TRBV27 with TRBJ1-1; 7 nucleotides agree with TRBD1. The CDR3 consists of 16 residues. In germline, CDR1 is MNHEY, CDR2 SMNVEV (reference sequence). The V and J ends lost 2 bases and 2 bases, in that order; junction bases with no gene match: 8. The CDR3 bases are TGTGCCAGCAGTTTAAAGGGGGCAGGAGGAAACACTGAAGCTTTCTTT. It encodes CASSLKGAGGNTEAFF.

V is TRBV9 and J is TRBJ2-1; TRBD2 matches 8 bases. This CDR3 region has 14 residues. Trimming removed 3 bases from V and 8 bases from J; junction bases left unmatched: 7. The germline V gene encodes CDR1 SGDLS and CDR2 YYNGEE. CDR3 in amino acids: CASSEGLGWDEQFF. CDR3 in DNA: TGTGCCAGCAGCGAGGGACTAGGTTGGGATGAGCAGTTCTTC.

CDR3 sequence reads: CASSRLAGGLSQETQYF. The CDR3 coding sequence is TGTGCCAGCAGCCGACTAGCGGGAGGGCTCTCCCAAGAGACCCAGTACTTC. V and J are TRBV27 and TRBJ2-5, with 14 bases that match TRBD2. CDR3 length: 17 amino acids. J lost 1 base, V lost 6 bases, and 7 bases had no gene match. From germline, CDR1 is MNHEY and CDR2 SMNVEV (reference sequence).

This chain connects TRBV19 to TRBJ1-3, with a tentative D call TRBD1 (5 bases). The V gene's germline CDR1 is LNHDA and CDR2 SQIVND (reference sequence). This CDR3 spans 14 amino acids. V was cut by 4 bases and J by 1 base, with 8 bases left in between. The CDR3 DNA is TGTGCCAGTAGTAGATACAGGTCTGGAAACACCATATATTTT. The encoded protein is CASSRYRSGNTIYF.